Below, one TCR beta chain is given with its context. This clone is a singleton in its sample. The target of this receptor is not known. No much larger clone is present one base from it, and per-base qualities are unavailable. CDR1 KGHSH and CDR2 LQKENI were looked up in the germline V gene. V is reduced by 3 bases and J by 8 bases, leaving a spacing of 10 bases between them. The CDR3 runs 12 residues from the cysteine to the phenylalanine. The read is trimmed to its CDR3 DNA, 36 bases read in frame from base 1. Participants in the prospective study were aged about 18 to 95 years, lived in 24 United States geographic areas, and enrolled through a virtual design. In the prospective study, cohorts were assigned on the basis of participant-reported clinical history obtained from a screening survey and a study questionnaire. ImmuneRACE Cohort 3 recovered participants were defined by two consecutive negative NP/OP PCR tests, healthcare professional clearance, or symptom resolution. Mobile phlebotomists in the prospective study collected whole blood, serum and a nasopharyngeal or oropharyngeal swab from every participant. Over a roughly 2-month period, participants in the prospective study had the option of providing additional blood draws and questionnaires. Before DNA extraction, blood samples from the prospective study were shipped at room temperature or frozen.

The entry originates in a study of blood T cell repertoires in COVID-19 (dated by TCRdb to the early 2020s). For the wider study: Samples from collaborators originated in the United States, Italy and Spain and spanned both the acute and convalescent phases of COVID-19. The sample metadata nearly always contained a de-identified subject ID, COVID-19 status, age in years and sex. The prospective study material was composed of cDNA or gDNA derived from T cells, B-cell-depleted T cells, or PBMCs. The repertoires were released in a freely available public database intended as a resource for research on the immune response to SARS-CoV-2. Subjects who had been exposed to COVID-19, were actively infected with it, or had recovered from it provided the deeply sampled blood TCRbeta repertoires that made up the dataset. The samples were drawn from the first 160 participants of the ongoing ImmuneRACE study and from 950 to 1,500 subjects provided by 6 global collaborators. HLA class I and class II types, where available, came from metadata supplied by the sample provider rather than from assay-based typing.

Findings and caveats that apply to the study as a whole: How much clinical and demographic metadata was included differed by source and by participant, and the metadata was provided uncurated.

TCRbeta CDR3 regions were amplified from genomic DNA by means of the immunoSEQ Assay, a bias-controlled multiplex PCR. In the original analysis: The number of nucleated cells in each sample was estimated from the amplification of reference gene primers within the assay. Sequence reads were collapsed and filtered to measure the absolute abundance of every unique TCRbeta CDR3 rearrangement. For each sample, productive Simpson clonality was calculated as the square root of Simpson's diversity index across productive rearrangements. TCRdb stores this immuneACCESS table with in-frame sequences only. Part of the clones is absent; in the studies checked, under half of the shortfall reflects unresolved V genes, and no reason is known for the rest. That table gives V, J and clone size, and the DNA gave D and trimming. Within this sample are approximately 200,000 clones, with about four fifths of them counted one time only. Roughly 3.2% of the sample is taken by the ten largest.

Material: PBMCs or T cells enriched from blood (not recorded which). The sequence came from a woman aged 30 to 39 who had recovered from COVID-19. Recombination connected TRBV18 to TRBJ1-1; the D gene is perhaps TRBD1, on 5 matching bases. The CDR3 here reads CASSPRQGEAFF. The sequenced DNA: TGTGCCAGCTCACCTCGTCAGGGCGAAGCTTTCTTT. The reference TRBV18 and TRBJ1-1 proteins fill in what lies around the CDR3, so the full variable domain reads NAGVMQNPRHLVRRRGQEARLRCSPMKGHSHVYWYRQLPEEGLKFMVYLQKENIIDESGMPKERFSAEFPKEGPSILRIQQVVRGDSAAYFCASSPRQGEAFFGQGTRLTVV.